This entry lists 27 T cell receptor beta chains sequenced from one sample in a study of blood T cell repertoires in COVID-19 (dated by TCRdb to the early 2020s). Libraries were built with the immunoSEQ multiplex PCR assay. TCRdb limited this immuneACCESS table to in-frame rearrangements with V and J called. A share of clones is missing; checked studies link under half to unresolved V genes, and the rest is unexplained. A total of around 150,000 clones appear in this sample, roughly 80% of them only once. The top ten hold around 6.2% of the sample. The material sequenced was PBMCs or T cells enriched from blood (not recorded which). Source of these receptors: a woman between 40 and 50 years old who had recovered from COVID-19.

The chain recombines TRBV3-1 (or the pseudogene TRBV3-2) with TRBJ2-3; 8 positions match TRBD2. Germline V gene sequence: CDR1 LGHDT, CDR2 YNNKEL (reference sequence). The CDR3 is made up of 14 amino acids. Trimming at V came to 4 bases and at J to 5 bases, leaving 5 bases not matched to a gene. The CDR3 DNA follows: TGTGCCAGCAGCCGCCGGGGGGGAGTAGATACGCAGTATTTT. Amino acid sequence: CASSRRGGVDTQYF.

V usage is TRBV2 and J usage is TRBJ1-1, with TRBD1 as a possible D gene (6 bases). Trimming stripped 3 bases from V and 3 bases from J, with 14 bases between. This CDR3 has 15 residues. CDR1 and CDR2 (germline): SNHLY, FYNNEI. CDR3 nucleotide sequence: TGTGCCAGCAGTGATCCACACAGGGCGGACACTGAAGCTTTCTTT. This encodes CASSDPHRADTEAFF.

This clone was seen once. The V gene is TRBV4-2, the J gene TRBJ2-5; 7 bases agree with TRBD2. V lost 4 bases, J lost 5 bases, and 7 bases stayed unmatched. Germline assignment: CDR1 LGHNA and CDR2 YNFKEQ. The length of the CDR3 is 14 residues. The CDR3 nucleotides read TGTGCCAGCAGCCCTTCCAGGGAGGGCGAGACCCAGTACTTC. Its protein is CASSPSREGETQYF.

The rearrangement links TRBV29-1 to TRBJ1-1, with D perhaps TRBD1 (5 bases). The CDR3 covers 14 residues. CDR1 and CDR2 (germline): SQVTM, ANQGSEA. V was cut by 1 base and J by 5 bases, with 14 bases left in between. DNA for the CDR3: TGCAGCGTTGAAGGACAGCCCTTGGGTACTGAAGCTTTCTTT. Translated, it gives CSVEGQPLGTEAFF.

This clone showed up just once. V is TRBV5-6 and J is TRBJ2-7; perhaps TRBD1 as D (6 bases). Trimming removed 0 bases from V and 1 base from J, with 11 bases in between. The CDR3 has 15 amino acids. The germline V gene has CDR1 SGHDT and CDR2 YYEEEE. CDR3 bases: TGTGCCAGCAGCTTGGGCCGGACAGCTTCCTACGAGCAGTACTTC. Protein product: CASSLGRTASYEQYF.

V usage is TRBV13 and J usage is TRBJ1-1, with D unclear. Germline assignment: CDR1 PRHDT and CDR2 FYEKMQ (reference sequence). With 5 bases removed from V and 5 bases from J, the gap between germline ends came to 12 bases. The length of the CDR3 is 13 residues. Here the CDR3 reads CASSAVRGTEAFF. For the CDR3, the DNA is TGTGCCAGCAGCGCCGTTAGAGGGACTGAAGCTTTCTTT. Looking up the rest from reference TRBV13 and TRBJ1-1 gives the full variable domain: AAGVIQSPRHLIKEKRETATLKCYPIPRHDTVYWYQQGPGQDPQFLISFYEKMQSDKGSIPDRFSAQQFSDYHSELNMSSLELGDSALYFCASSAVRGTEAFFGQGTRLTVV.

V usage is TRBV5-4 and J usage is TRBJ1-1, with D unclear. CDR3 length: 13 residues. In germline, CDR1 is SGHNT, CDR2 YYREEE (reference sequence). Trimming took off 4 bases at V and 2 bases at J, with 9 bases between the two ends. The CDR3 loop is CASSGGSNTEAFF. In nucleotides, the CDR3 is TGTGCCAGCAGCGGAGGAAGTAACACTGAAGCTTTCTTT.

This rearrangement joins TRBV30 to TRBJ2-1; no definite D call. CDR1 GTSNPN and CDR2 SVGIG come from the germline V gene (reference sequence). Between the trimmed V and J ends, which lost 4 bases and 0 bases, there was a span of 10 bases. The length of the CDR3 is 14 residues. Written as DNA, the CDR3 is TGTGCCTGGAAGCCTGAATCCTCCTACAATGAGCAGTTCTTC. It is translated as CAWKPESSYNEQFF.

The chain has TRBV4-1 and TRBJ1-5; D uncertain. From germline, CDR1 is MGHRA and CDR2 YSYEKL. Deletions cut 2 bases from V and 3 bases from J, with 11 bases between. This CDR3 contains 15 residues. The CDR3 reads CASSQMVTTNQPQHF. The CDR3 region has the DNA TGCGCCAGCAGCCAAATGGTCACTACCAATCAGCCCCAGCATTTT.

The V gene is TRBV5-6, the J gene TRBJ2-1, with 11 bases identical to TRBD2. V lost 4 bases and J lost 7; bases outside the gene matches: 7. Germline CDR1 and CDR2: SGHDT and YYEEEE. The CDR3 is 15 amino acids. For the CDR3, the DNA is TGTGCCAGCAGCCCCTCCCTAGCGGGAGGTAATGAGCAGTTCTTC. It encodes CASSPSLAGGNEQFF.

This rearrangement joins TRBV15 to TRBJ2-1; no definite D call. This CDR3 contains 14 residues. The germline gives CDR1 LNHNV, CDR2 YYDKDF (reference sequence). Trimming removed 0 bases at V and 6 bases at J, with 9 bases between. The CDR3 sequence: CATSRDPSGNEQFF. The DNA of the CDR3 is TGTGCCACCAGCAGAGATCCTTCGGGCAATGAGCAGTTCTTC.

The CDR3 reads CASSYSRGNSNQPQHF. CDR3 sequence (DNA): TGTGCCAGCAGTTACTCTAGGGGGAATAGCAATCAGCCCCAGCATTTT. The chain has TRBV6-5 and TRBJ1-5, with D possibly matching TRBD1 (6 bases). Trimming pared 0 bases from V and 0 bases from J, leaving 9 bases between. The length of the CDR3 is 16 residues. Germline CDR1 and CDR2: MNHEY and SVGAGI.

V is TRBV6-6 and J is TRBJ1-6; TRBD1 agrees at 10 bases. The CDR3 consists of 14 residues. Looked up from germline, CDR1 is MNHNY and CDR2 is SVGAGI (reference sequence). V was clipped by 5 bases and J by 10 bases; unmatched bases: 5. The CDR3 loop is CASSRQGAESPLHF. In nucleotides, the CDR3 is TGTGCCAGCAGTCGACAGGGGGCGGAATCACCCCTCCACTTT.

The chain links TRBV11-2 to TRBJ2-3; 10 bases map to TRBD2. The germline CDR1 and CDR2 sequences are SGHAT and FQNNGV. V shed 7 bases, J shed 0 bases, and the junction held 16 bases outside the gene matches. The CDR3 covers 19 residues. The CDR3 DNA is TGTGCCAGCACACACAGACTAGCGGGCGCAGCCTTTAGCACAGATACGCAGTATTTT. This gives the protein CASTHRLAGAAFSTDTQYF. Complete variable domain (other parts from reference TRBV11-2 and TRBJ2-3): EAGVAQSPRYKIIEKRQSVAFWCNPISGHATLYWYQQILGQGPKLLIQFQNNGVVDDSQLPKDRFSAERLKGVDSTLKIQPAKLEDSAVYLCASTHRLAGAAFSTDTQYFGPGTRLTVL.

The CDR3: CASSAGGADTEAFF. Here the CDR3 DNA reads TGCGCCAGCAGTGCAGGGGGCGCGGACACTGAAGCTTTCTTT. The chain carries TRBV10-1 and TRBJ1-1; 8 positions agree with TRBD1. Trimming cost V 4 bases and J 3 bases; bases outside gene matches: 4. This CDR3 is built from 14 residues. Germline CDR1 WNHNN, CDR2 SYGVQD (reference sequence).

The table lists this clone with a count of one. J is TRBJ2-2 and V is TRBV19; D gene unclear. This CDR3 contains 14 residues. Germline lookup yields CDR1 LNHDA and CDR2 SQIVND (reference sequence). V lost 2 bases and J lost 7, with 11 bases in between. In nucleotides, the CDR3 is TGTGCCAGTAGTATATCCTTAGTTGACGGGGAGCTGTTTTTT. As protein: CASSISLVDGELFF.

The rearrangement links TRBV11-2 to TRBJ1-2, with D unclear. Trimming removed 0 bases at V and 4 bases at J, with 9 bases between. The CDR3 sequence is 14 residues long. Germline loops: CDR1 SGHAT, CDR2 FQNNGV. CDR3 sequence: CASSLDRSTYGYTF. The CDR3, as DNA: TGTGCCAGCAGCTTAGATAGGAGCACCTATGGCTACACCTTC. Full variable domain (outside the CDR3, taken from reference TRBV11-2 and TRBJ1-2): EAGVAQSPRYKIIEKRQSVAFWCNPISGHATLYWYQQILGQGPKLLIQFQNNGVVDDSQLPKDRFSAERLKGVDSTLKIQPAKLEDSAVYLCASSLDRSTYGYTFGSGTRLTVV.

This clone was detected only a few times. The CDR3 region has the DNA TGCGCCAGCAGCCCCAATTTCGTAGCGGGGGGGCCCTACGAGCAGTACTTC. The encoded protein is CASSPNFVAGGPYEQYF. The chain joins TRBV5-1 to TRBJ2-7; 11 positions agree with TRBD2. V lost 4 bases and J lost 2; bases outside the gene matches: 11. Looked up from germline, CDR1 is SGHRS and CDR2 is YFSETQ. The CDR3 has 17 amino acids.

The chain carries TRBV19 and TRBJ1-1; D gene ambiguous. From germline, CDR1 is LNHDA and CDR2 SQIVND (reference sequence). Trimming pared 1 base from V and 0 bases from J, leaving 6 bases between. The CDR3 has 14 residues. This CDR3 reads CASSIARVNTEAFF. The CDR3 DNA is TGTGCCAGTAGTATAGCGAGAGTGAACACTGAAGCTTTCTTT.

This clone showed up just once. The V gene is TRBV2, the J gene TRBJ1-2; D gene uncertain. Germline V gene sequence: CDR1 SNHLY, CDR2 FYNNEI. V lost 6 bases to trimming and J lost 1 base, with 6 bases between them. The CDR3 is 12 amino acids. CDR3: CASSRGNYGYTF. The DNA of the CDR3 is TGTGCCAGCAGCCGCGGTAACTATGGCTACACCTTC.

The chain links TRBV7-8 to TRBJ2-7, with D possibly TRBD2 on 5 matching bases. The CDR3 consists of 16 residues. V gave up 5 bases and J gave up 4 bases, with 21 bases separating them. CDR1 is SGHVS and CDR2 is FQNEAQ in the germline V gene. CDR3 sequence: CASSLIGSSQWYEQYF. Written as DNA, the CDR3 is TGTGCCAGCAGCCTAATCGGTTCTAGCCAGTGGTACGAGCAGTACTTC.

V usage is TRBV19 and J usage is TRBJ1-1; possible D gene TRBD1, 5 bases. The CDR3 contains 16 residues. V lost 9 bases and J 1 base, leaving 21 bases between the germline ends. In germline, CDR1 is LNHDA, CDR2 SQIVND (reference sequence). CDR3: CASTPPLGLRNTEAFF. In nucleotides, the CDR3 is TGTGCCAGCACTCCACCGTTGGGGCTGAGGAACACTGAAGCTTTCTTT.

This chain links TRBV19 with TRBJ1-1; 8 nucleotides line up with TRBD1. The CDR3 runs 15 residues. Per the germline V gene, CDR1 is LNHDA and CDR2 is SQIVND (reference sequence). Trimming took 5 bases from V and 1 from J; bases not matched to a gene: 6. CDR3: CASSARDRKNTEAFF. In DNA form, the CDR3 reads TGTGCCAGTAGTGCCCGGGACAGGAAGAACACTGAAGCTTTCTTT.

The rearrangement links TRBV6-5 to TRBJ2-7; tentative D call: TRBD2 (7 bases). Germline V gene lookup returns CDR1 MNHEY and CDR2 SVGAGI. The V gene lost 6 bases and the J gene lost 5 bases, with 14 bases spanning the gap. This CDR3 region has 13 residues. The CDR3 region is CASRGGGFHEQYF. The CDR3 bases are TGTGCCAGCAGGGGAGGGGGGTTCCACGAGCAGTACTTC.

The genes are TRBV5-4 and TRBJ2-1, with 9 nucleotides matching TRBD1. CDR3 length equals 14 residues. V gave up 2 bases and J gave up 9 bases; unmatched junction bases: 6. CDR1 and CDR2 from the germline V gene are SGHNT and YYREEE (reference sequence). The CDR3 region is CASSFWDRDVEQFF. The DNA for the CDR3 is TGTGCCAGCAGCTTCTGGGACAGGGACGTTGAGCAGTTCTTC.

This clone was observed a few times. The J gene is TRBJ2-1, the V gene TRBV3-1 (or the pseudogene TRBV3-2); D might be TRBD2 (7 bases). With 2 bases removed from V and 6 bases from J, the gap between germline ends came to 14 bases. The CDR3 has 15 residues. Germline CDR1 LGHDT, CDR2 YNNKEL (reference sequence). The CDR3 protein is CASSQHGGAGNEQFF. The DNA for the CDR3 is TGTGCCAGCAGCCAACATGGGGGGGCTGGCAATGAGCAGTTCTTC.

This clone was counted only a few times. This sequence joins TRBV24-1 and TRBJ2-2; D not certain. This CDR3 has 13 residues. V lost 5 bases and J 3 bases, leaving 6 bases between the germline ends. Germline CDR1 is KGHDR and CDR2 is SFDVKD. The CDR3 coding sequence is TGTGCCACCAGTGCCCCAGACACCGGGGAGCTGTTTTTT. Its translation is CATSAPDTGELFF.